In this sample, the clone carrying this T cell receptor beta chain turned up a few times. Its antigen is as yet unknown. The data were taken from a study of identical twins. General study findings and limits: The more abundant beta clonotypes in cord blood had fewer insertions, and memory repertoires did not show this. Excess sharing by twins proved weaker in beta out-of-frame sequences.

TCRdb re-called the 5' RACE reads with MiXCR, one entry per CDR3 protein. The table shows under 250,000 distinct CDR3 sequences, with 6% to 8.5% occurring only once. Healthy Caucasian individuals made up all the donors. CDR3 length: 13 residues. Looked up from germline, CDR1 is DFQATT and CDR2 is SNEGSKA (reference sequence). Trimming took 6 bases from V and 4 from J; bases not matched to a gene: 3. These data were also reused for a study on yellow fever vaccine responses in identical twins. That report adds: On the reported evidence, twins' vaccine T cell responses seemed partly convergent and partly personalized.

The chain employs TRBV20-1 and TRBJ1-1, with 12 bases aligning to TRBD1. This receptor was obtained from a woman between 18 and 30 years old in good health. Sequencing was done on a sample of CD8+ T cells sorted from blood. CDR3 sequence: CSAGGQGATEAFF. In nucleotides, the CDR3 is TGCAGTGCCGGGGGACAGGGGGCCACTGAAGCTTTCTTT.